This T cell receptor (beta chain) was observed in a study of monozygotic twins with inflammatory bowel disease. Overall study results and limits: The sharing of clonotypes with others was lower in IBD patients than in healthy twins, especially with disease activity.

Per sample, reverse transcription was split into eight reactions. UMIs incorporating a 6-nucleotide sample barcode were appended by means of template switching. cDNA for TCRalpha and TCRbeta was amplified by nested PCRs of 16 then 9 cycles. Following a re-call of the 5' RACE reads, TCRdb has one entry per CDR3 protein and lacks DNA. The table gives 140,000 to 150,000 distinct CDR3 sequences; the top ten clones make up roughly 1.2% of it. With regard to this clonotype: Its antigen is currently unknown.

CDR3 length equals 15 residues. Germline V gives CDR1 SGDLS, CDR2 YYNGEE. Source material: blood. The source of this sequence is a human donor with ulcerative colitis or Crohn's disease, or a healthy co-twin of an affected twin (not recorded which). This chain joins TRBV9 and TRBJ2-2; TCRdb gives TRBD1 as the D gene, but with no DNA this cannot be confirmed. CDR3 region: CASSATGANTGELFF.